Described below is a single T cell receptor (beta chain) sequence and its context. Other DNA sequences of this sample code for an identical CDR3. The sample comes from a study of shared clonotypes between healthy human individuals. Every unsorted PBMC PCR replicate was loaded with about 300 ng DNA, tens of thousands of T cell genomes. Only in-frame clones appear in the TCRdb table, and some are missing; sequencing was by immunoSEQ multiplex PCR. This table has 400,000 to 550,000 clones, 70% to 85% appearing once. V lost 2 bases and J 2 bases, leaving 7 bases between the germline ends. The CDR3 runs 14 residues. The germline gives CDR1 MNHEY, CDR2 SVGAGI.

This clonotype originated in a woman in her 40s in good health. Some clones in this sample may be carry-over from other donors' samples. The V call is TRBV6-5, the J call TRBJ2-1, with D possibly matching TRBD1 (5 bases). The sequenced sample was PBMCs. CDR3 protein: CASSYRGPYNEQFF. CDR3 DNA sequence: TGTGCCAGCAGTTACAGGGGCCCCTACAATGAGCAGTTCTTC.